This T cell receptor (beta chain) was recorded in a study of CD8+ T cells in alopecia areata. For the study at large: Tofacitinib ran 6 to 18 months, followed by 6 months off drug.

V was trimmed by 1 base and J by 3 bases, leaving 15 bases between them. In germline, CDR1 is PRHDT, CDR2 FYEKMQ (reference sequence). This CDR3 has 16 residues. Treatment noted: oral pan-JAK inhibitor, 5-10 mg twice daily. Patients with alopecia areata provided lesional scalp punch biopsies as well as peripheral blood. TCR sequencing used cDNA made by reverse transcription of extracted RNA. Clones were sequenced by immunoSEQ multiplex PCR, and TCRdb holds only the in-frame ones, with some missing. This table holds 150,000 to 200,000 clones, around 56% found once. About this clone: Its target is not known.

Whole-study results and caveats: Many expanded lesional clones remained in scalp and blood on tofacitinib.

The chain has TRBV13 and TRBJ1-2, with no clear D. This specimen consisted of CD4+ T cells sorted from blood, obtained at week 4, from a patient treated with tofacitinib. The sequence came from a human donor with alopecia areata. The CDR3 region is CASSLEGVRAHYGYTF. In DNA, the CDR3 is TGTGCCAGCAGCTTAGAAGGTGTTAGGGCCCACTATGGCTACACCTTC.